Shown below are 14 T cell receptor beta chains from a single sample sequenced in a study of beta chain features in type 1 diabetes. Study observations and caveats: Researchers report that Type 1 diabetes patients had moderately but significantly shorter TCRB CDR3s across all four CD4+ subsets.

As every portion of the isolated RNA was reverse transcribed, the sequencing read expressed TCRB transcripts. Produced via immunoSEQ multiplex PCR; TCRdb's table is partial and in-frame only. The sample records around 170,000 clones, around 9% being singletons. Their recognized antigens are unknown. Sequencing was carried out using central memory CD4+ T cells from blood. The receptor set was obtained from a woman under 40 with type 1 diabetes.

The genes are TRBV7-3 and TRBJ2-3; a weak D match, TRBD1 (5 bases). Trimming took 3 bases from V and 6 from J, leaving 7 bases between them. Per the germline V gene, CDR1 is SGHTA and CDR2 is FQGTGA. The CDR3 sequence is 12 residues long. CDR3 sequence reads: CASSLRQDTQYF. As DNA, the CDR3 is TGTGCCAGCAGCTTGCGACAGGATACGCAGTATTTT.

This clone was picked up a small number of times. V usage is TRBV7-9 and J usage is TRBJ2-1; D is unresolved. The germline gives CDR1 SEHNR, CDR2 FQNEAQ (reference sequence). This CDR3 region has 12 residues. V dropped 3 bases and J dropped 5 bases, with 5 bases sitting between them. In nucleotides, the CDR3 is TGTGCCAGCAGCTTGACTCACAATGAGCAGTTCTTC. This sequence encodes CASSLTHNEQFF.

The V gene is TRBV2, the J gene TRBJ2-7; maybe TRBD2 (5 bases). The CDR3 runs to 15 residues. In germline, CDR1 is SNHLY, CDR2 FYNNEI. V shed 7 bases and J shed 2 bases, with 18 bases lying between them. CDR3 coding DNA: TGTGCCAGCACCCAGGTCCCCGGAGGAACCTACGAGCAGTACTTC. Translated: CASTQVPGGTYEQYF.

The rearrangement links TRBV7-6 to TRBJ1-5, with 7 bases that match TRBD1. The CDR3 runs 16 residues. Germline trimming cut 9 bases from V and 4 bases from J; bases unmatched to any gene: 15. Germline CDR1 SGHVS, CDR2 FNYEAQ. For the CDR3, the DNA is TGTGCCAGGAACACAGGGGCGGGAGGGGTTAATCAGCCCCAGCATTTT. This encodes CARNTGAGGVNQPQHF. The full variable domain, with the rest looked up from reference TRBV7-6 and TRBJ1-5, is GAGVSQSPRYKVTKRGQDVALRCDPISGHVSLYWYRQALGQGPEFLTYFNYEAQQDKSGLPNDRFSAERPEGSISTLTIQRTEQRDSAMYRCARNTGAGGVNQPQHFGDGTRLSIL.

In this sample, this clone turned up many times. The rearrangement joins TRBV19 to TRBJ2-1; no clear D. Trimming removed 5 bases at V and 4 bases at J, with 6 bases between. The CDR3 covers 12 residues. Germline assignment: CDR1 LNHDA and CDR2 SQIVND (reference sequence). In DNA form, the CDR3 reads TGTGCCAGTAGTCAACAATACAATGAGCAGTTCTTC. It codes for CASSQQYNEQFF.

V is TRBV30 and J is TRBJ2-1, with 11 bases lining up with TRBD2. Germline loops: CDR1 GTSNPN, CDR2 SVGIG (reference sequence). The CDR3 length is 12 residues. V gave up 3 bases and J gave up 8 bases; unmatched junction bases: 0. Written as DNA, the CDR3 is TGTGCCTGGAGACTAGCGGGAGATGAGCAGTTCTTC. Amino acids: CAWRLAGDEQFF.

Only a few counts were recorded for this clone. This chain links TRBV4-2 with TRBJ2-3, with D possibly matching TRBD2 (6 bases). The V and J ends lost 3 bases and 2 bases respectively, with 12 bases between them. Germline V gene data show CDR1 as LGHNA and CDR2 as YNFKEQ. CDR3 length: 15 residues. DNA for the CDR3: TGTGCCAGCAGCCAGGAGGGGACTTACACAGATACGCAGTATTTT. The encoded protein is CASSQEGTYTDTQYF.

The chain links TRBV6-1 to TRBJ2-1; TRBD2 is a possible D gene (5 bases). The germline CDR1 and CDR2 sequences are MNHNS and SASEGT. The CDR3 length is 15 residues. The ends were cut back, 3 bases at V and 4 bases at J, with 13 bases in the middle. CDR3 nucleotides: TGTGCCAGCAGTGAGCGGGCGGCCGCTTACAATGAGCAGTTCTTC. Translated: CASSERAAAYNEQFF.

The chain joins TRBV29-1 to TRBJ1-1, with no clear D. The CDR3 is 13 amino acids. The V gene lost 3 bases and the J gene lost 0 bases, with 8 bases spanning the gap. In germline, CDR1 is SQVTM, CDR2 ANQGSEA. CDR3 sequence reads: CSVESFLNTEAFF. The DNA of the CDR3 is TGCAGCGTTGAGTCGTTTTTGAACACTGAAGCTTTCTTT. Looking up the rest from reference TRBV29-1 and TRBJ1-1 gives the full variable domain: SAVISQKPSRDICQRGTSLTIQCQVDSQVTMMFWYRQQPGQSLTLIATANQGSEATYESGFVIDKFPISRPNLTFSTLTVSNMSPEDSSIYLCSVESFLNTEAFFGQGTRLTVV.

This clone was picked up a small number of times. CDR3 loop: CAWSPSGTPDTQYF. The CDR3 coding sequence is TGTGCCTGGAGTCCTAGCGGGACTCCAGATACGCAGTATTTT. This chain uses TRBV30 with TRBJ2-3, with 9 bases that match TRBD2. The CDR3 loop spans 14 amino acids. Germline CDR1 and CDR2: GTSNPN and SVGIG (reference sequence). The J segment lost 4 bases and the V segment lost 2 bases, leaving 4 bases of the junction unmatched.

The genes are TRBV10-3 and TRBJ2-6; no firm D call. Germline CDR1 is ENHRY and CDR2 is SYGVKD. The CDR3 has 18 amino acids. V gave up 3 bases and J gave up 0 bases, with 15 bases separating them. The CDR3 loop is CAISERGVQSSGANVLTF. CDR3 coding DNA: TGTGCCATCAGTGAAAGAGGCGTCCAGAGCTCTGGGGCCAACGTCCTGACTTTC.

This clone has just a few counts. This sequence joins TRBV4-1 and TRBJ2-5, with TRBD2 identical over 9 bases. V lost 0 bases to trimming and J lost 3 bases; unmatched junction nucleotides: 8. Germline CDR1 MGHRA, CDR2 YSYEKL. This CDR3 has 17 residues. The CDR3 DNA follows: TGCGCCAGCAGCCAAGAACGGCAAATAGCGGGAGAAGAGACCCAGTACTTC. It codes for CASSQERQIAGEETQYF.

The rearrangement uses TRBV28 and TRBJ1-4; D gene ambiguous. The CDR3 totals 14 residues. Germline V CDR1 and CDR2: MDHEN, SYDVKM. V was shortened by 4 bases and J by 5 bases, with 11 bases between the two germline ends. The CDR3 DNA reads TGTGCCAGCAGTTCGTTGGCGGGGAATGAAAAACTGTTTTTT. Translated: CASSSLAGNEKLFF.

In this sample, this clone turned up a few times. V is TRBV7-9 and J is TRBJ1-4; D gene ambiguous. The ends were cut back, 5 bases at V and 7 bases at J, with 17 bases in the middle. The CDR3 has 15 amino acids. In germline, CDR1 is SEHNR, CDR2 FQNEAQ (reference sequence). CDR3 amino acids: CASSRLLPAGEKLFF. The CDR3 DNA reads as TGTGCCAGCAGCCGACTCCTCCCGGCGGGTGAAAAACTGTTTTTT.